Reported below is one T cell receptor beta chain. The antigen it recognizes is unknown. The sample holds no much larger clone one base away, and base qualities are not on file. Trimming removed 9 bases from V and 4 bases from J; the gene matches leave 7 bases unexplained. The CDR3 sequence holds 14 residues, the cysteine and phenylalanine included. The sequence is cut down to CDR3 DNA, 42 bases in frame from base 1. The germline V gene specifies SGHVT as CDR1 and SQSDAQ as CDR2. The donors belonged to the validation cohort of over a hundred subjects, which was separate from the approximately 700-subject first cohort. This specimen belongs to a study of cytomegalovirus exposure and HLA in healthy donors (dated by TCRdb to the late 2010s). Regarding the research as a whole: According to a later analysis, one platform produced both the 110 or so validation repertoires and the approximately 660 repertoires of the first cohort. The study aimed to test whether cataloging public T cell receptors could reveal signatures of past pathogen exposure. A separate validation cohort of some 130 different subjects was used in addition to the roughly 640-subject first cohort. The study combined high-throughput TCR immunosequencing, statistical association of individual TCRs with disease status, and machine learning to predict cytomegalovirus infection status. General conclusions and limits of the study: The authors suggested that the approach could potentially be generalized to other disease states and immunological phenotypes. The study listed around 160 TCR beta chains as associated with cytomegalovirus. The classifier was reported to diagnose cytomegalovirus status with high specificity and sensitivity in both the original cohort and the validation cohort. Across donors, most TCR sequences were observed very rarely, whereas some public TCRs were present in many individuals. A later analysis had no HLA typing for the validation cohort, so co-occurrence there was scored across all 110 or so repertoires. A later analysis found that TCRs clustered in the first cohort also tended to co-occur in the 120 validation repertoires, with more than 90% of cluster scores above 0. In vitro tests confirmed that three of the cytomegalovirus-associated TCR beta chains recognize cytomegalovirus antigens.

The library was prepared using the immunoSEQ multiplex PCR assay. Per the source publication's procedure: A statistical classification framework was built to diagnose cytomegalovirus status from the catalog of TCR beta chain sequences. Not all clones reach the TCRdb copy of this immuneACCESS table, which keeps in-frame sequences only. Checked studies attribute under half of the gap to unresolved V genes and leave the rest unexplained. Clone size and V and J calls were adopted from that table, with D and trimming inferred from the DNA. Present in this sample are under 250,000 clones, approximately 87% of which were seen just once. Together, the top ten hold 2.6% of the sample.

The specimen was PBMCs. The clonotype comes from a man between 18 and 35 years old in good health and CMV-seronegative. The V and J segments used are TRBV7-4 and TRBJ2-1, and TRBD2 matches 9 of the central bases. CDR3 loop: CASRASGVYNEQFF. The DNA sequence follows: TGTGCCAGTAGGGCTAGCGGGGTTTACAATGAGCAGTTCTTC.